This T cell receptor beta chain was identified during a study of blood T cell repertoires in COVID-19. Study summary: The United States, Italy and Spain were the sources of the acute and convalescent COVID-19 samples.

Authors' methods: Estimates of nucleated cell counts were drawn from the amplification of reference gene primers. TCRdb keeps only in-frame clones here, not all; method: immunoSEQ multiplex PCR. D and trimming were read from the DNA, whereas the V and J calls and clone size are those reported in that table. The sample lists about 280,000 clones, roughly four fifths seen once, with about 5% in the top ten. Germline loops: CDR1 WNHNN, CDR2 SYGVQD (reference sequence). The CDR3 sequence is 18 residues long. V lost 3 bases to trimming and J lost 4 bases; unmatched junction nucleotides: 9. Living in 20 to 30 US areas, the participants were between about 18 and 100 years of age. Those designated as exposed participants met a COVID-19 case within 2 weeks before study entry.

This chain connects TRBV10-1 to TRBJ2-3; 14 positions agree with TRBD2. The sequencing input was PBMCs or T cells enriched from blood (not recorded which). The receptor comes from a man aged 35-49 years who had been exposed to COVID-19. The CDR3 loop is CASSDAPGLAGAADTQYF. As DNA, the CDR3 is TGCGCCAGCAGTGATGCCCCGGGACTAGCGGGAGCGGCAGATACGCAGTATTTT.